This TCR beta chain derives from a study of CD8 T cells in ankylosing spondylitis. TCRdb called the 5' RACE reads again in MiXCR, with one record for every CDR3 protein. This table holds under 150,000 distinct CDR3 sequences, 15% to 20% found once. Points from the study as a whole: Apparently characteristic of ankylosing spondylitis blood was a TCR beta motif (roughly eight highly homologous variants).

Concerning this clonotype itself: Its cognate antigen is unknown.

CDR1 and CDR2 from the germline V gene are SGHDT and YYEEEE. Trimming took 3 bases from V and 10 from J, leaving 11 bases between them. This CDR3 comprises 12 residues. V is TRBV5-6 and J is TRBJ1-5, with D hard to call. The TCR was taken from a male donor with ankylosing spondylitis. Sequenced material: blood, either unsorted or a sorted T cell fraction (not recorded which). The CDR3 DNA reads as TGTGCCAGCAGCTCCGGACGTAATCCCCAGCATTTT. Its protein product is CASSSGRNPQHF.